One and the same sample provided the 4 T cell receptor beta chains below, sequenced in a study of blood T cell dynamics during melanoma immunotherapy. Clones were sequenced by immunoSEQ multiplex PCR, and TCRdb holds only the in-frame ones, with some missing. There are 15,000 to 20,000 clones in the sample; approximately 94% occur only once, and around 0.2% lies in the top ten. Indicated time point: week 3, after first cycle of checkpoint inhibitor. This sample comprised effector memory CD8+ T cells from blood, obtained from a patient treated with checkpoint blockade. Receptors were obtained from a human donor with melanoma.

The CDR3 region is CASSLEPARDYGYTF. DNA of the CDR3: TGTGCCAGCAGCTTAGAACCCGCCAGGGACTATGGCTACACCTTC. The chain has TRBV11-2 and TRBJ1-2, with D maybe TRBD1 (5 bases). The germline CDR1 and CDR2 sequences are SGHAT and FQNNGV. Trimming shortened V by 0 bases and J by 3 bases, and 11 bases separated the two germline ends. This CDR3 comprises 15 residues. Filled out from reference TRBV11-2 and TRBJ1-2, the complete variable domain reads EAGVAQSPRYKIIEKRQSVAFWCNPISGHATLYWYQQILGQGPKLLIQFQNNGVVDDSQLPKDRFSAERLKGVDSTLKIQPAKLEDSAVYLCASSLEPARDYGYTFGSGTRLTVV.

In this sample, this clone turned up once. CDR3 region: CASSVLAGGIYEQYF. CDR3 DNA sequence: TGTGCCAGTAGTGTCTTAGCGGGAGGAATCTACGAGCAGTACTTC. The V gene is TRBV19, the J gene TRBJ2-7; 10 bases match TRBD2. V was clipped by 5 bases and J by 3 bases; unmatched bases: 7. The CDR3 extends over 15 amino acids. Germline V gene lookup returns CDR1 LNHDA and CDR2 SQIVND (reference sequence). The complete variable domain, with remaining parts taken from reference TRBV19 and TRBJ2-7, reads DGGITQSPKYLFRKEGQNVTLSCEQNLNHDAMYWYRQDPGQGLRLIYYSQIVNDFQKGDIAEGYSVSREKKESFPLTVTSAQKNPTAFYLCASSVLAGGIYEQYFGPGTRLTVT.

This clone has more than one count but fewer than ten. The gene calls are TRBV5-1 and TRBJ2-7, with TRBD1 matching 7 bases. Looked up from germline, CDR1 is SGHRS and CDR2 is YFSETQ. This CDR3 spans 13 amino acids. The V and J ends lost 0 bases and 7 bases, in that order; junction bases with no gene match: 4. The CDR3 loop is CASSLEKQGEQYF. The CDR3 DNA is TGCGCCAGCAGCTTGGAAAAACAGGGGGAGCAGTACTTC.

The rearrangement links TRBV9 to TRBJ2-1, with 7 nucleotides matching TRBD1. The CDR3 contains 16 residues. In germline, CDR1 is SGDLS, CDR2 YYNGEE. The V segment lost 4 bases and the J segment 0 bases; nucleotides outside the gene matches: 7. The CDR3 nucleotides are TGTGCCAGCAGCTTTCCCCGGGACAGCTCCTACAATGAGCAGTTCTTC. Encoded protein: CASSFPRDSSYNEQFF. Drawing the rest from reference TRBV9 and TRBJ2-1, the complete variable domain is DSGVTQTPKHLITATGQRVTLRCSPRSGDLSVYWYQQSLDQGLQFLIQYYNGEERAKGNILERFSAQQFPDLHSELNLSSLELGDSALYFCASSFPRDSSYNEQFFGPGTRLTVL.